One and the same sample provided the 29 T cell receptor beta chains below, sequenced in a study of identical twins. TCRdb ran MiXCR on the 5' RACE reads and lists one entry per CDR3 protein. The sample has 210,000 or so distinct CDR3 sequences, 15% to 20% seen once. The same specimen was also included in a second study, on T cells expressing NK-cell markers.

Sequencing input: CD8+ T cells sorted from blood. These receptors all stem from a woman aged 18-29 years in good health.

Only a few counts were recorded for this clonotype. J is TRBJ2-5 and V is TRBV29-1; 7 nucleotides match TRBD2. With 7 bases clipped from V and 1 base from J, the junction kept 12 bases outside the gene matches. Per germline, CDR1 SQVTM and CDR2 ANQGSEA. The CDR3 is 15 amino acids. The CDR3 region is CSGSGTMFGQETQYF. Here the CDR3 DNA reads TGCAGCGGGTCCGGGACTATGTTTGGCCAAGAGACCCAGTACTTC.

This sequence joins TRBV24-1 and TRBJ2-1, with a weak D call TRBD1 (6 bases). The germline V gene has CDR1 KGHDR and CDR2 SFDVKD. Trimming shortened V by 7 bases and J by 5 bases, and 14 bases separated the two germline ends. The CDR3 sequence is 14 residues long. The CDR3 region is CATSSRDTHNEQFF. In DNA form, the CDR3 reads TGTGCCACCAGCAGCCGGGACACACACAATGAGCAGTTCTTC.

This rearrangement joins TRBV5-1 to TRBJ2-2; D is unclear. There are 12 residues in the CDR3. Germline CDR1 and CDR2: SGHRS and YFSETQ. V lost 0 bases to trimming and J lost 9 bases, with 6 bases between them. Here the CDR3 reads CASSLAYRELFF. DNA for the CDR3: TGCGCCAGCAGCTTGGCTTACCGGGAGCTGTTTTTT.

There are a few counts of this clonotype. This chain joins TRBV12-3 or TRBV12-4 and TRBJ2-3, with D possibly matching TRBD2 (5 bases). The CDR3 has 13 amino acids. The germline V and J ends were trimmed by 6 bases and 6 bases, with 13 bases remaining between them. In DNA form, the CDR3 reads TGTGCCAGCAGCAGTACTACTAGGGATACGCAGTATTTT. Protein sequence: CASSSTTRDTQYF.

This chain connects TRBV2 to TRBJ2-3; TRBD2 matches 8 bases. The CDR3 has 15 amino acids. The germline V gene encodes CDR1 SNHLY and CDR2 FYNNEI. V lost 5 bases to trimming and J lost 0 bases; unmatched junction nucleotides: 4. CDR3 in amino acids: CASSTTSGSTDTQYF. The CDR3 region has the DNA TGTGCCAGCAGTACAACTAGCGGTAGCACAGATACGCAGTATTTT.

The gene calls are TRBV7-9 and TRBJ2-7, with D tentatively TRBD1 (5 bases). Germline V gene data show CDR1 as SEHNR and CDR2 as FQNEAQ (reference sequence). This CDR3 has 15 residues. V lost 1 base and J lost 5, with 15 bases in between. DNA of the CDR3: TGTGCCAGCAGCTTAGGAGAGACAGCCCTGGACGAGCAGTACTTC. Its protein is CASSLGETALDEQYF.

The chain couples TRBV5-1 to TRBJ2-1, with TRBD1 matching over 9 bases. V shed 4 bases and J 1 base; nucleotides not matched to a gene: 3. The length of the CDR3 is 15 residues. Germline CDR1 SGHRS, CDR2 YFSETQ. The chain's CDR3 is CASSTGQGSYNEQFF. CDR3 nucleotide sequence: TGCGCCAGCAGCACGGGACAGGGTTCCTACAATGAGCAGTTCTTC.

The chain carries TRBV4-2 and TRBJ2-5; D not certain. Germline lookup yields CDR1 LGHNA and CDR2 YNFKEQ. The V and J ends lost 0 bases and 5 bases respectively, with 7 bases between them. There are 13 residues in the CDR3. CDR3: CASSQEATETQYF. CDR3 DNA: TGTGCCAGCAGCCAAGAAGCAACGGAGACCCAGTACTTC.

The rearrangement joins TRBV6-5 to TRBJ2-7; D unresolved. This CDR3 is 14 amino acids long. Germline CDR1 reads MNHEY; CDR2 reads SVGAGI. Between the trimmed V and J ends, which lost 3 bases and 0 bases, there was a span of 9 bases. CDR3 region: CASSYGLGSYEQYF. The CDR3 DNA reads TGTGCCAGCAGTTATGGGCTGGGCTCCTACGAGCAGTACTTC.

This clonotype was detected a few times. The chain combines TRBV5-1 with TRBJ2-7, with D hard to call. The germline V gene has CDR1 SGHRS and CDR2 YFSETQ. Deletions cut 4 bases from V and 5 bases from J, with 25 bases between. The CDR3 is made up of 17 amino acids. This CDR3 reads CASSPRSHGVSAHEQYF. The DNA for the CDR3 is TGCGCCAGCAGCCCCAGATCCCATGGGGTGTCCGCACACGAGCAGTACTTC.

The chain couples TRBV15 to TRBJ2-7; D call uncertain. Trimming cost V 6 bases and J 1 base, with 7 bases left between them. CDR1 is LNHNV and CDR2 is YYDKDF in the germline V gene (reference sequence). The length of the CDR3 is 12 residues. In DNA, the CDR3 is TGTGCCACCAGGGGCAGATCCTACGAGCAGTACTTC. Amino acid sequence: CATRGRSYEQYF.

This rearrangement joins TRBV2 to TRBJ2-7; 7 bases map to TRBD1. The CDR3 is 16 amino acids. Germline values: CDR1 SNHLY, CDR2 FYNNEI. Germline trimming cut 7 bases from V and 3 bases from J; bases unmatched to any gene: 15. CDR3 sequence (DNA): TGTGCCAGCACTCCCGGGACAGCAATTTATTTCTACGAGCAGTACTTC. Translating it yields CASTPGTAIYFYEQYF.

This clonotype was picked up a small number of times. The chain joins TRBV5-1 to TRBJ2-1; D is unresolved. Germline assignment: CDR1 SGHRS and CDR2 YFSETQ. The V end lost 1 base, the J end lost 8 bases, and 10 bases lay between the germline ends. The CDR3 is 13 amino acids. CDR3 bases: TGCGCCAGCAGCTTGTACGGTCCCGATGAGCAGTTCTTC. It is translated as CASSLYGPDEQFF. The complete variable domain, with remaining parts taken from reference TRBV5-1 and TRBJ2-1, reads KAGVTQTPRYLIKTRGQQVTLSCSPISGHRSVSWYQQTPGQGLQFLFEYFSETQRNKGNFPGRFSGRQFSNSRSEMNVSTLELGDSALYLCASSLYGPDEQFFGPGTRLTVL.

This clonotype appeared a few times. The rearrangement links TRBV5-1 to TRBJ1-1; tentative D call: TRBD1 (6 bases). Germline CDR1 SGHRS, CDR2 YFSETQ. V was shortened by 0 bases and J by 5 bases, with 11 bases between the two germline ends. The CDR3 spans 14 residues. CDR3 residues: CASSLGQGTTEAFF. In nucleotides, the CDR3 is TGCGCCAGCAGCTTGGGCCAGGGGACGACTGAAGCTTTCTTT.

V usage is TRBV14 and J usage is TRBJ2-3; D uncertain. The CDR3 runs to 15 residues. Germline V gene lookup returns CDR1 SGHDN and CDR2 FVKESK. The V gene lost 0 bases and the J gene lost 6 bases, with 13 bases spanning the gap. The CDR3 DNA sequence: TGTGCCAGCAGCCAAGACCGGGCTCGTAGGGATACGCAGTATTTT. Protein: CASSQDRARRDTQYF.

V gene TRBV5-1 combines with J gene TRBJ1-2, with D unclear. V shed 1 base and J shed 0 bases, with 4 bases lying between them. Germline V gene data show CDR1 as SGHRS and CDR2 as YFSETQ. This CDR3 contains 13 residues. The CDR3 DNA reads TGCGCCAGCAGCTTGTGGCCTAACTATGGCTACACCTTC. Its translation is CASSLWPNYGYTF.

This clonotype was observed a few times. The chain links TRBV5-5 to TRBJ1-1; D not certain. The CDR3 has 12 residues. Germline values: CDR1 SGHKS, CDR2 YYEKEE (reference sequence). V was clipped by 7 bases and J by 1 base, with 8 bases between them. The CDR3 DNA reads TGTGCCAGCGACTTTGGGAACACTGAAGCTTTCTTT. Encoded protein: CASDFGNTEAFF.

CDR3 residues: CASSLGMGTGDFSEQFF. DNA of the CDR3: TGTGCCAGCAGCTTAGGAATGGGGACAGGGGATTTTTCCGAGCAGTTCTTC. This chain uses TRBV11-2 with TRBJ2-1; TRBD1 matches 10 bases. The germline gives CDR1 SGHAT, CDR2 FQNNGV. The CDR3 has 17 residues. V was clipped by 1 base and J by 10 bases; unmatched bases: 13.

The CDR3 spells CASSVMGTSLGGELFF. CDR3 sequence (DNA): TGTGCCAGCAGCGTAATGGGGACTAGCTTGGGCGGGGAGCTGTTTTTT. This rearrangement joins TRBV9 to TRBJ2-2; 9 positions agree with TRBD2. This CDR3 is 16 amino acids long. Losses at the gene ends were 1 base for V and 7 bases for J; bases not matched to a gene: 8. Looked up from germline, CDR1 is SGDLS and CDR2 is YYNGEE.

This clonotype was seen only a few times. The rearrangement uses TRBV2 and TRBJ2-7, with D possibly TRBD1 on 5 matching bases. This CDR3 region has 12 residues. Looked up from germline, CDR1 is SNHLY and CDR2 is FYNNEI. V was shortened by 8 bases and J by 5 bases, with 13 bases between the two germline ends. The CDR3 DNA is TGTGCCAGCCGGCAGGGTACCAACGAGCAGTACTTC. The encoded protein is CASRQGTNEQYF.

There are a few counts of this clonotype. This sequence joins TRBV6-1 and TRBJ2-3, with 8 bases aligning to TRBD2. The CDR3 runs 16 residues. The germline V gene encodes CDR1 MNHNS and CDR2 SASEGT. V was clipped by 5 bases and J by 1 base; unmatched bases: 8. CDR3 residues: CASSRFGRGGTDTQYF. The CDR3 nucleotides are TGTGCCAGCAGTCGTTTTGGGCGGGGGGGCACAGATACGCAGTATTTT.

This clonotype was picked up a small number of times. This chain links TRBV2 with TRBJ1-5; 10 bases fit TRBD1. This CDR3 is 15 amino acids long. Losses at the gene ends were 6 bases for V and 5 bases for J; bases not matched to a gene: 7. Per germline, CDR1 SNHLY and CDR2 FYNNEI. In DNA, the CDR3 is TGTGCCAGCAGCTCAGGGGACAGGGGAGATCAGCCCCAGCATTTT. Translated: CASSSGDRGDQPQHF.

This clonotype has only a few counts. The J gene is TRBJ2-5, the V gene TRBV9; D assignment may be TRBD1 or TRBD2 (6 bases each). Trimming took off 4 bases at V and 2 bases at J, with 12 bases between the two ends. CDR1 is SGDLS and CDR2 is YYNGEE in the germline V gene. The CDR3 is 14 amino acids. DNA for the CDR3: TGTGCCAGCAGCTTCGAGGGGGGTCAAGAGACCCAGTACTTC. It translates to CASSFEGGQETQYF.

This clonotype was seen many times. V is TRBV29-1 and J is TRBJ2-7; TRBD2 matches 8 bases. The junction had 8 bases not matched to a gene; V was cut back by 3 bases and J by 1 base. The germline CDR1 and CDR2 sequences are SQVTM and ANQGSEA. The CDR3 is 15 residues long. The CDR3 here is CSVDQWLAGSYEQYF. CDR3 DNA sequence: TGCAGCGTTGACCAGTGGCTAGCGGGTTCCTACGAGCAGTACTTC.

This CDR3 reads CASSQDRPLLLAGVADTQYF. For the CDR3, the DNA is TGCGCCAGCAGCCAAGATCGGCCCCTCCTACTAGCGGGAGTGGCGGATACGCAGTATTTT. The V call is TRBV4-3, the J call TRBJ2-3; the match to TRBD2 covers 11 bases. Germline assignment: CDR1 LGHNA and CDR2 YSLEER. Trimming cost V 0 bases and J 6 bases; bases outside gene matches: 17. The CDR3 contains 20 residues.

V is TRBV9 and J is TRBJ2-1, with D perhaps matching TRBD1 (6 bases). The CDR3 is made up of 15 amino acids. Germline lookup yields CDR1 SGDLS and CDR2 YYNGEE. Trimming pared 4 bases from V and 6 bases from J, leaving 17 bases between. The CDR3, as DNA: TGTGCCAGCAGCCCCGGGACATTCGAGGTCAATGAGCAGTTCTTC. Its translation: CASSPGTFEVNEQFF.

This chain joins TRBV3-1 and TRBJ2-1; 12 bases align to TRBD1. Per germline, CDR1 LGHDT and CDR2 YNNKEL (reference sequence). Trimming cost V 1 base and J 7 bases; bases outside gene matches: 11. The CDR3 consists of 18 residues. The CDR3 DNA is TGTGCCAGCAGCCAAGTTTCTCAGGGACAGGGGGCGCGGAATGAGCAGTTCTTC. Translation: CASSQVSQGQGARNEQFF.

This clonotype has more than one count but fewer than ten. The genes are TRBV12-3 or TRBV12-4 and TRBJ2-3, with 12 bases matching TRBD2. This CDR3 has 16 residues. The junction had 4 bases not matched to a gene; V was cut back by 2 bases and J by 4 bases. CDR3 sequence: CASSLMLAGGADTQYF. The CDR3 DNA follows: TGTGCCAGCAGTTTAATGCTAGCGGGAGGGGCAGATACGCAGTATTTT.

The CDR3 region has the DNA TGTGCCAGCAGCCCCGAGCTAGCGGGGACTCTTCAGACCCAGTACTTC. Its protein is CASSPELAGTLQTQYF. The chain couples TRBV9 to TRBJ2-5, with 9 positions matching TRBD2. Trimming removed 4 bases from V and 6 bases from J; junction bases left unmatched: 13. Germline V gene lookup returns CDR1 SGDLS and CDR2 YYNGEE. This CDR3 has 16 residues.